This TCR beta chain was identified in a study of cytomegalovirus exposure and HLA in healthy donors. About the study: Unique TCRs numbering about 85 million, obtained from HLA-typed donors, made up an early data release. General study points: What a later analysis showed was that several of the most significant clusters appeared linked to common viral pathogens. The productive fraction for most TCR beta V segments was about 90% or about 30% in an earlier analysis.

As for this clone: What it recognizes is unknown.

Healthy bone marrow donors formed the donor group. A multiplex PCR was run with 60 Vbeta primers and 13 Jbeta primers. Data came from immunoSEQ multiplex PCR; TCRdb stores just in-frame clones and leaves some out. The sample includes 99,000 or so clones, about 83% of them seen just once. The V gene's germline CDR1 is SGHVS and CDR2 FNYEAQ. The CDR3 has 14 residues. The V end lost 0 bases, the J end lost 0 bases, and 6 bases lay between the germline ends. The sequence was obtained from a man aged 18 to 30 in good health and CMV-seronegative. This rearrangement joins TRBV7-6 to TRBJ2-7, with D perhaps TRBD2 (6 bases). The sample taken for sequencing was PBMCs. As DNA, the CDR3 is TGTGCCAGCAGCTTAGCGGGAGGCTCCTACGAGCAGTACTTC. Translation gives CASSLAGGSYEQYF.